These 19 T cell receptor beta chains share one sample of origin, sequenced in a study of T-cell reconstitution after alpha-beta-depleted transplantation in children. Unique molecular identifiers were built into the TCRbeta library. TCRdb re-derived calls from the PCR reads in MiXCR, one entry per CDR3 protein. The sample records about 590,000 distinct CDR3 sequences, 10% to 15% being singletons. The sequencing here drew on PBMCs, mostly from graft donor cells, taken 360 days after TCRalphabeta/CD19-depleted stem cell transplant. Receptors originate from a male patient between 5 and 17 years old who had a stem cell transplant for acute myeloid leukemia, so the T cells may come from the graft donor.

This clonotype was recorded at least ten times. The chain employs TRBV29-1 and TRBJ2-1; 15 bases align to TRBD2. CDR1 and CDR2 (germline): SQVTM, ANQGSEA. CDR3 length: 16 residues. After removal of 6 bases from V and 9 bases from J, the junction contained 12 bases not matched to a gene. The CDR3: CSVKGLAGGQGGEQFF. In DNA form, the CDR3 reads TGCAGCGTCAAAGGACTAGCGGGAGGGCAAGGAGGTGAGCAGTTCTTC.

V and J are TRBV12-3 or TRBV12-4 and TRBJ2-7; 8 nucleotides match TRBD1. The junction had 7 bases not matched to a gene; V was cut back by 6 bases and J by 3 bases. The CDR3 extends over 14 amino acids. The CDR3 loop is CASSRTGTGYEQYF. The CDR3 DNA follows: TGTGCCAGCAGCCGAACCGGGACAGGCTACGAGCAGTACTTC.

This clonotype occurred a few times. The chain links TRBV4-3 to TRBJ2-7; D is perhaps TRBD2 (6 bases). V was trimmed by 0 bases and J by 0 bases, leaving 18 bases between them. The CDR3 consists of 18 residues. The germline CDR1 and CDR2 sequences are LGHNA and YSLEER. The CDR3 bases are TGCGCCAGCAGCCAAGATCCCCTCGGGGCGGGGAGCTCCTACGAGCAGTACTTC. The encoded protein is CASSQDPLGAGSSYEQYF.

This clonotype was seen a few times. The V call is TRBV12-3 or TRBV12-4, the J call TRBJ2-1; TRBD2 might be the D (6 bases). The V and J ends lost 10 bases and 8 bases respectively, with 27 bases between them. This CDR3 comprises 16 residues. CDR3 in amino acids: CAIAHPRRERGHEQFF. The CDR3 DNA is TGTGCCATTGCCCACCCCCGGCGGGAAAGGGGTCATGAGCAGTTCTTC.

This clonotype was detected ten times or more. The chain joins TRBV28 to TRBJ2-3; tentatively, D is TRBD1 (5 bases). V was shortened by 0 bases and J by 2 bases, with 15 bases between the two germline ends. The CDR3 has 17 amino acids. CDR1 and CDR2 (germline): MDHEN, SYDVKM. CDR3 sequence reads: CASSLWGQLDSTDTQYF. DNA for the CDR3: TGTGCCAGCAGTTTATGGGGGCAGCTCGATTCCACAGATACGCAGTATTTT.

CDR3 coding DNA: TGTGCCAGCAGTCCGCAATGGGAGCAGTTCTTC. Its protein product is CASSPQWEQFF. The J gene is TRBJ2-1, the V gene TRBV12-3 or TRBV12-4; D remains unclear. The CDR3 is 11 amino acids. The germline V and J ends were trimmed by 5 bases and 10 bases, with 9 bases remaining between them.

In this sample, this clonotype turned up a few times. This sequence joins TRBV6-2 or TRBV6-3 and TRBJ2-5; TRBD2 matches 10 bases. CDR3 length: 15 residues. The trim removed 4 bases at V and 6 bases at J, leaving 8 bases unmatched. The germline CDR1 and CDR2 sequences are MNHEY and SVGEGT. Here the CDR3 reads CASSSTGTSVKTQYF. The DNA for the CDR3 is TGTGCCAGCAGTTCGACTGGGACTAGCGTTAAGACCCAGTACTTC.

The chain couples TRBV29-1 to TRBJ2-7; weak D call: TRBD1 (6 bases). The V end lost 1 base, the J end lost 12 bases, and 13 bases lay between the germline ends. This CDR3 region has 11 residues. In germline, CDR1 is SQVTM, CDR2 ANQGSEA. Here the CDR3 reads CSVEVSTGRYF. In nucleotides, the CDR3 is TGCAGCGTTGAAGTTTCTACAGGGAGGTACTTC.

The V call is TRBV6-1, the J call TRBJ2-5, with D possibly TRBD2 on 6 matching bases. The CDR3 runs to 15 residues. V was cut by 4 bases and J by 5 bases, with 17 bases left in between. In germline, CDR1 is MNHNS, CDR2 SASEGT. The CDR3 DNA is TGTGCCAGCAGTGTAGCATGGCGGGGTCCGGAGACCCAGTACTTC. This gives the protein CASSVAWRGPETQYF.

The table lists this clonotype with a few counts. The CDR3 DNA reads TGCGCCAGCAGCTTGGTCCTGAGGGGCTACGAGCAGTACTTC. Its translation: CASSLVLRGYEQYF. The chain combines TRBV5-1 with TRBJ2-7, with D possibly being TRBD1 or TRBD2 (5 bases each). The CDR3 has 14 residues. The germline gives CDR1 SGHRS, CDR2 YFSETQ. The V gene lost 0 bases and the J gene lost 3 bases, with 10 bases spanning the gap.

This clonotype was observed at least ten times. V and J are TRBV12-3 or TRBV12-4 and TRBJ2-7, with a possible D match to TRBD1 (6 bases). The V end was cut by 7 bases, the J end by 0 bases, with 16 bases between. The CDR3 consists of 15 residues. CDR3 region: CASTQGGSASYEQYF. In DNA, the CDR3 is TGTGCCAGCACCCAAGGGGGTAGCGCCTCCTACGAGCAGTACTTC.

The chain joins TRBV20-1 to TRBJ2-2; tentative D call: TRBD2 (6 bases). Germline V gives CDR1 DFQATT, CDR2 SNEGSKA (reference sequence). The CDR3 has 15 residues. The ends were cut back, 3 bases at V and 1 base at J, with 12 bases in the middle. In DNA form, the CDR3 reads TGCAGTGCTAGTGAGGGCGGGATGAACACCGGGGAGCTGTTTTTT. Protein product: CSASEGGMNTGELFF.

The CDR3 spells CASSFLPSGTSPYNEQFF. For the CDR3, the DNA is TGTGCCAGCAGTTTCCTACCTTCCGGGACTAGCCCCTACAATGAGCAGTTCTTC. The V call is TRBV27, the J call TRBJ2-1; 9 nucleotides agree with TRBD2. With 3 bases clipped from V and 2 bases from J, the junction kept 11 bases outside the gene matches. The CDR3 has 18 amino acids. Germline V CDR1 and CDR2: MNHEY, SMNVEV (reference sequence).

The chain recombines TRBV18 with TRBJ2-5; 9 bases are shared with TRBD2. Germline loops: CDR1 KGHSH, CDR2 LQKENI. The CDR3 spans 15 residues. The V and J ends lost 3 bases and 3 bases, in that order; junction bases with no gene match: 5. As DNA, the CDR3 is TGTGCCAGCTCACCCGAGACTAGCGGAAAAGAGACCCAGTACTTC. Protein: CASSPETSGKETQYF.

This clonotype was counted between two and nine times. This sequence joins TRBV7-2 and TRBJ2-7; unclear D gene. Germline CDR1 and CDR2: SGHTA and FQGNSA. The CDR3 is 12 amino acids. V was shortened by 6 bases and J by 4 bases, with 10 bases between the two germline ends. Written as DNA, the CDR3 is TGTGCCAGCAGTATGTCGGGTTACGAGCAGTACTTC. Translated, it gives CASSMSGYEQYF.

The chain has TRBV6-5 and TRBJ2-7; TRBD2 aligns across 15 bases. Germline V gene sequence: CDR1 MNHEY, CDR2 SVGAGI. The CDR3 runs 19 residues. V lost 2 bases to trimming and J lost 3 bases; unmatched junction nucleotides: 11. CDR3 DNA: TGTGCCAGCAGTTACGGGGGACTAGCGGGAGGAGGGTATATCTACGAGCAGTACTTC. This gives the protein CASSYGGLAGGGYIYEQYF.

This chain connects TRBV20-1 to TRBJ2-7, with D maybe TRBD1 (5 bases). Germline lookup yields CDR1 DFQATT and CDR2 SNEGSKA (reference sequence). The CDR3 consists of 12 residues. The V gene lost 3 bases and the J gene lost 6 bases, with 12 bases spanning the gap. The CDR3 DNA is TGCAGTGCTAGGATGGGGCCCGGCGAGCAGTACTTC. Its protein is CSARMGPGEQYF.

This clonotype was observed a handful of times. CDR3 region: CASSAETGVGDTQYF. The DNA for the CDR3 is TGTGCCAGCAGCGCAGAGACAGGGGTGGGGGATACGCAGTATTTT. The chain uses TRBV7-8 and TRBJ2-3, with 8 bases identical to TRBD1. Germline V CDR1 and CDR2: SGHVS, FQNEAQ. The CDR3 spans 15 residues. Trimming took 5 bases from V and 6 from J; bases not matched to a gene: 10.

This clonotype came up a few times. V and J are TRBV6-2 or TRBV6-3 and TRBJ2-7; TRBD2 aligns across 7 bases. This CDR3 has 13 residues. Trimming cost V 5 bases and J 3 bases; bases outside gene matches: 4. Germline V gene sequence: CDR1 MNHEY, CDR2 SVGEGT. Here the CDR3 DNA reads TGTGCCAGCAGTCCCGGGACTAACTACGAGCAGTACTTC. As protein: CASSPGTNYEQYF.